The next 7 T cell receptor beta chains were all read from a single sample in a study of blood T cell repertoires in COVID-19. Assay used: immunoSEQ multiplex PCR; TCRdb lists only in-frame clones, some missing. The sample includes approximately 76,000 clones, about 86% of them seen just once. The sequencing sample was made of peripheral blood. The receptors stem from a man older than 75 in a cohort sampled during active COVID-19.

V is TRBV18 and J is TRBJ2-5; 10 bases agree with TRBD1. V dropped 0 bases and J dropped 5; count of bases not matched to a gene: 9. The CDR3 runs 17 residues. Germline V CDR1 and CDR2: KGHSH, LQKENI. CDR3: CASSPPSRDRGPETQYF. As DNA, the CDR3 is TGTGCCAGCTCACCACCTTCCCGAGACAGGGGGCCTGAGACCCAGTACTTC.

J is TRBJ1-1 and V is TRBV10-3; TRBD1 aligns across 7 bases. J was trimmed by 4 bases and V by 8 bases; bases with no gene match: 10. This CDR3 contains 14 residues. Germline CDR1 ENHRY, CDR2 SYGVKD. CDR3 DNA: TGTGCCATCTCCTCGCCAGGGGACAGCACTGAAGCTTTCTTT. Residues: CAISSPGDSTEAFF.

In DNA, the CDR3 is TGTGCCAGCAGCTTAGTTGGGACAGGGGGCACAGATACGCAGTATTTT. Translated: CASSLVGTGGTDTQYF. The chain carries TRBV7-9 and TRBJ2-3; 10 positions match TRBD1. V gave up 1 base and J gave up 1 base; unmatched junction bases: 2. Germline V gives CDR1 SEHNR, CDR2 FQNEAQ (reference sequence). This CDR3 contains 16 residues.

The chain links TRBV5-4 to TRBJ2-3, with TRBD2 identical over 10 bases. V lost 4 bases and J lost 2; bases outside the gene matches: 10. The CDR3 loop spans 17 amino acids. Germline assignment: CDR1 SGHNT and CDR2 YYREEE (reference sequence). CDR3 coding DNA: TGTGCCAGCAGCAAGAGGTTAGCGGGGGGTCTCACAGATACGCAGTATTTT. Residues: CASSKRLAGGLTDTQYF. The full variable domain, completed using reference TRBV5-4 and TRBJ2-3, is ETGVTQSPTHLIKTRGQQVTLRCSSQSGHNTVSWYQQALGQGPQFIFQYYREEENGRGNFPPRFSGLQFPNYSSELNVNALELDDSALYLCASSKRLAGGLTDTQYFGPGTRLTVL.

This clone appeared a single time. This chain uses TRBV6-2 or TRBV6-3 with TRBJ2-2; 8 bases map to TRBD1. This CDR3 comprises 17 residues. Per germline, CDR1 MNHEY and CDR2 SVGEGT. After removal of 0 bases from V and 0 bases from J, the junction contained 3 bases not matched to a gene. The CDR3 DNA follows: TGTGCCAGCAGTTACTCGGGACAGGCAACGAACACCGGGGAGCTGTTTTTT. This codes for CASSYSGQATNTGELFF.

In DNA form, the CDR3 reads TGTGCCAGCAGCGCTTGGAGGGTGGGAGAGACCCAGTACTTC. Its protein is CASSAWRVGETQYF. V and J are TRBV14 and TRBJ2-5, with D maybe TRBD2 (6 bases). Between the trimmed V and J ends, which lost 5 bases and 4 bases, there was a span of 14 bases. Germline CDR1 is SGHDN and CDR2 is FVKESK. The CDR3 loop spans 14 amino acids.

J is TRBJ1-5 and V is TRBV19; 8 bases agree with TRBD1. Germline trimming cut 5 bases from V and 1 base from J; bases unmatched to any gene: 4. This CDR3 has 15 residues. The V gene's germline CDR1 is LNHDA and CDR2 SQIVND (reference sequence). CDR3: CASSSGGRSNQPQHF. The CDR3 DNA sequence: TGTGCCAGTAGTTCAGGGGGCCGGAGCAATCAGCCCCAGCATTTT.